Included here is one T cell receptor beta chain sequence, with context. V lost 0 bases to trimming and J lost 6 bases, with 9 bases between them. The CDR3 is 14 residues long. Per the germline V gene, CDR1 is SGHTA and CDR2 is FQGNSA. Assay: immunoSEQ multiplex PCR; the TCRdb copy retains only in-frame clones and omits some. Of 220,000 or so clones listed, roughly 88% are singletons. This entry is derived from a study of blood T cell repertoires in COVID-19. Overall study context: Specimens from acute and convalescent COVID-19 originated in the United States, Italy and Spain.

Individuals aged roughly 18 to 95 years were recruited from about two dozen US areas. Cohort allocation depended upon clinical history that participants reported. The study counted Cohort 3 donors as recovered given two negative PCRs, clearance, or symptom resolution. The genes are TRBV7-2 and TRBJ1-5, with D possibly TRBD1 on 5 matching bases. Specimen: PBMCs or T cells enriched from blood (not recorded which). The sequence was obtained from a woman aged 45 to 65 who had recovered from COVID-19. In nucleotides, the CDR3 is TGTGCCAGCAGCTTAGCCCGGGGGACTCAGCCCCAGCATTTT. Translating gives CASSLARGTQPQHF.